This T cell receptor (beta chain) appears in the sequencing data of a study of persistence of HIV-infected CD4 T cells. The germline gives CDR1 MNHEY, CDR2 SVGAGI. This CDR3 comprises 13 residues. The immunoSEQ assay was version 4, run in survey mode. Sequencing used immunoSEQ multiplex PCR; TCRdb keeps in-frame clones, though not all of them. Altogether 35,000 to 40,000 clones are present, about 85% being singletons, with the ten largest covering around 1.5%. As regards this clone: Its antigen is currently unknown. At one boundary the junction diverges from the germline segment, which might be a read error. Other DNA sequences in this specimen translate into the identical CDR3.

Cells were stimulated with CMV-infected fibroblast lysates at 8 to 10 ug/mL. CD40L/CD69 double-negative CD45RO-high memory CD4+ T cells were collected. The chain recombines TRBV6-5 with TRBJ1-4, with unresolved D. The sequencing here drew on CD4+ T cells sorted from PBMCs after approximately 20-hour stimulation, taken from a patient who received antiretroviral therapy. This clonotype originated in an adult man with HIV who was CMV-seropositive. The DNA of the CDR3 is TGTGCTAGCAGTTACCGCCTCAATGAAAAACTGTTTTTT. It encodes CASSYRLNEKLFF.